This entry describes one TCR beta chain. The antigen is undetermined. This sample was taken from a study of shared clonotypes between healthy human individuals. General study findings and limits: It was observed that roughly 5.5% of naive CD4 clonotypes were shared across several donors. The study generally estimated greater richness for naive than memory subsets. The small donor group covered limited genetic and exposure diversity.

Trimming cost V 2 bases and J 4 bases, with 9 bases left between them. Looked up from germline, CDR1 is MNHEY and CDR2 is SMNVEV (reference sequence). The CDR3 has 14 amino acids. TCRdb's copy holds only in-frame clones and misses some; the assay was immunoSEQ multiplex PCR. The sample has about 2.1 million clones; about 94% are singletons. Selected positively for CCR7 and CD45RO-negative, naive CD8 cells excluded terminally differentiated effector memory CD45RA+ cells. This sequence originates from a man in his late teens or twenties in good health. Some clones in this sample may be carry-over from other donors' samples. This chain links TRBV27 with TRBJ2-1; D unclear. The source material was naive CD8+ T cells from PBMCs. The CDR3 DNA follows: TGTGCCAGCAGTTTAACATGGGGATACAATGAGCAGTTCTTC. Its translation: CASSLTWGYNEQFF.